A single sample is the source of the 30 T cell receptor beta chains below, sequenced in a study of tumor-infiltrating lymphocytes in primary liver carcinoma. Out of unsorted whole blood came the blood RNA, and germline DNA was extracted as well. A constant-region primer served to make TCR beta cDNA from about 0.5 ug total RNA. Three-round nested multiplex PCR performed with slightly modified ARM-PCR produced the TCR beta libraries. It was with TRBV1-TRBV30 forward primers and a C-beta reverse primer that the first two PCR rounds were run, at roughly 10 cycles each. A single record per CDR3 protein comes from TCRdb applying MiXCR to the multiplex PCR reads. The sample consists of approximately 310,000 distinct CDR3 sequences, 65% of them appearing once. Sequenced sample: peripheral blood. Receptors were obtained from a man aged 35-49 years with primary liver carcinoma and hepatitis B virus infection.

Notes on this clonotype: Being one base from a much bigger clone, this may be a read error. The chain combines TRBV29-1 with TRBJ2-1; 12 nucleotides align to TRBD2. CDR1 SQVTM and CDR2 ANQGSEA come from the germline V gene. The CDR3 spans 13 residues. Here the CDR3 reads CGVTGLAGNEQFF. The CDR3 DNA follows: TGCGGCGTGACGGGACTAGCGGGCAATGAGCAGTTCTTC.

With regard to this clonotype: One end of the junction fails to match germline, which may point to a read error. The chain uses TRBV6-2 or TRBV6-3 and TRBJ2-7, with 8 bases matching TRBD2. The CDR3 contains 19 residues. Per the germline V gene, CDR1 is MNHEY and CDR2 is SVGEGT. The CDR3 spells CASSYPRRTSLRGAYVQYF. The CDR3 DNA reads TGTGCTAGCAGTTACCCTCGTCGGACTAGCCTTAGAGGAGCCTACGTGCAGTACTTC.

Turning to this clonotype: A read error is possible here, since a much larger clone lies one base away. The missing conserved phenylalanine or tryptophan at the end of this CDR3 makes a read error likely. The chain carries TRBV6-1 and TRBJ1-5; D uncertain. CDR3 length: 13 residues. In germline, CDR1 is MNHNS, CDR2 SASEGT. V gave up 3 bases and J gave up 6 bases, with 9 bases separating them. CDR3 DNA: TGTGCCAGCAGTGATTCCCGGGTTCAGCCCCAGCATTAT. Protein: CASSDSRVQPQHY.

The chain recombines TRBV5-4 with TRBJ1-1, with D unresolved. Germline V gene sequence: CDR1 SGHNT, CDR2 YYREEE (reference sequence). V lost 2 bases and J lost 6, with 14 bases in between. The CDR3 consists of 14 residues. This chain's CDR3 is CASSFQETHAEAFF. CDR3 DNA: TGTGCCAGCAGCTTTCAGGAGACCCATGCTGAAGCTTTCTTT. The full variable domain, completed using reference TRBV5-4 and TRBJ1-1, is ETGVTQSPTHLIKTRGQQVTLRCSSQSGHNTVSWYQQALGQGPQFIFQYYREEENGRGNFPPRFSGLQFPNYSSELNVNALELDDSALYLCASSFQETHAEAFFGQGTRLTVV.

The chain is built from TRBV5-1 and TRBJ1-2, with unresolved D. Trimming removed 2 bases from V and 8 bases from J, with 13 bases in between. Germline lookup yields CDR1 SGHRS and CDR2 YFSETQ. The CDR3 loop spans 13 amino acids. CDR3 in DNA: TGCGCCAGCAGCTTAGTAGGAGAAAGGGGCTACACCTTC. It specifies CASSLVGERGYTF.

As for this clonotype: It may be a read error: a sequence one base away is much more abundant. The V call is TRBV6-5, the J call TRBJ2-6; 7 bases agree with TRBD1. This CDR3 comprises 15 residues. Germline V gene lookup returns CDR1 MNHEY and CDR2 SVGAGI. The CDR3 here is CASSARGSGANVQTF. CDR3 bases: TGTGCCAGCAGTGCCAGGGGGTCTGGGGCCAACGTCCAGACTTTC.

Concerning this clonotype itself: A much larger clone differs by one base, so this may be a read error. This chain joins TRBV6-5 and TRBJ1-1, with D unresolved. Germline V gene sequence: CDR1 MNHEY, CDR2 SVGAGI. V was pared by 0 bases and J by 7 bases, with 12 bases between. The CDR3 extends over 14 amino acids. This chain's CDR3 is CASSYSGFGIEAFF. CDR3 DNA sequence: TGTGCCAGCAGTTACTCAGGGTTCGGCATTGAAGCTTTCTTT.

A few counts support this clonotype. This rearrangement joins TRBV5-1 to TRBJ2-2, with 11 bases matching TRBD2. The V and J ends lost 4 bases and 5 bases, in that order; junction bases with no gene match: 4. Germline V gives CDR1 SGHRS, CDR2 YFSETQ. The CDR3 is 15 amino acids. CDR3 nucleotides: TGCGCCAGCAGCACTAGCGGGAGAGATACCGGGGAGCTGTTTTTT. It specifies CASSTSGRDTGELFF.

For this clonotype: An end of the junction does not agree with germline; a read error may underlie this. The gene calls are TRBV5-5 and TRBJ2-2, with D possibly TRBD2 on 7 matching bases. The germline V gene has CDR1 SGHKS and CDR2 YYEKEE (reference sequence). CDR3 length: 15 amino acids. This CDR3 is CGSSLRGRDTGELFF. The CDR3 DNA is TGTGGCAGCAGCTTGAGGGGGAGGGACACCGGGGAGCTGTTTTTT.

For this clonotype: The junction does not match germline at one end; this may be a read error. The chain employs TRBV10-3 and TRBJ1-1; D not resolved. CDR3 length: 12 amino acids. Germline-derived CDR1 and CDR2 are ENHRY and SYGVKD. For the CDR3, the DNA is TGTGTCATCAACGGGCCGAGCACTGAAGCTTTCTTT. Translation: CVINGPSTEAFF.

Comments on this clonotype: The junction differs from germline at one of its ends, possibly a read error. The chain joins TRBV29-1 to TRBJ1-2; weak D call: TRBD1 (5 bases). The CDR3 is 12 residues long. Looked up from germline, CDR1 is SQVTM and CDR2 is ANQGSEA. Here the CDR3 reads CNVDSGSYGYTF. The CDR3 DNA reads TGCAACGTTGATTCAGGGTCGTATGGCTACACCTTC.

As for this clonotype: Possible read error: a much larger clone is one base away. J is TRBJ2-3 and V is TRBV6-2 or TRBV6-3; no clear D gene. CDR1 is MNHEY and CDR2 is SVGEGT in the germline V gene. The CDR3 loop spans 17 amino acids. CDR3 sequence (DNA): TGTGCCAGCAGTCACTCTGTCCCGAGACACGTCACAGATACGCAGTATTTT. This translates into CASSHSVPRHVTDTQYF.

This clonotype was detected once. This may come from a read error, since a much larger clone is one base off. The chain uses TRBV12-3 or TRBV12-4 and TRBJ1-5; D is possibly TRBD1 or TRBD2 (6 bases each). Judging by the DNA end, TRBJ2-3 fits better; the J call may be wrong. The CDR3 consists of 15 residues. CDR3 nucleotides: TGTGCCAGCAGAACCAGGGGAGGCGAAGAACAGCCCCAGTATTTT. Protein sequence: CASRTRGGEEQPQYF.

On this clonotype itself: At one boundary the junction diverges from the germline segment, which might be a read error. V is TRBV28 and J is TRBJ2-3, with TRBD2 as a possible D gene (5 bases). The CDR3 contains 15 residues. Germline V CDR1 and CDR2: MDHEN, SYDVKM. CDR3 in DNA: TGTGCCAGCAGTTTGAAAGGGAGCCGCACAGACACGCAGTATTTT. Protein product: CASSLKGSRTDTQYF.

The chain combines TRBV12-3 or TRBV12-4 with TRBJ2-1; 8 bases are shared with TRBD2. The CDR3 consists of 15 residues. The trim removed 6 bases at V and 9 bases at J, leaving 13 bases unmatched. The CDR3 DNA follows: TGTGCCAGCAGGGCGGGACTAGTGGGGAGGGGTGAGCAGTTCTTC. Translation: CASRAGLVGRGEQFF.

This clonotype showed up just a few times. The CDR3, as DNA: TGTGCCAGCAGCTCGGTGGACAGTCAGGACTATGGCTACACCTTC. As protein: CASSSVDSQDYGYTF. This chain joins TRBV5-6 and TRBJ1-2; D may be TRBD1 (6 bases). The germline CDR1 and CDR2 sequences are SGHDT and YYEEEE. Trimming took 3 bases from V and 3 from J, leaving 15 bases between them. This CDR3 contains 15 residues.

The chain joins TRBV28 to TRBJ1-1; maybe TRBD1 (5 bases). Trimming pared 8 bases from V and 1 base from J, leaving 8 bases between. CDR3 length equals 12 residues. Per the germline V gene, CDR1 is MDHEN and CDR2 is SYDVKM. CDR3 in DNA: TGTGCCAGCTATGGGGGGAACACTGAAGCTTTCTTT. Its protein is CASYGGNTEAFF.

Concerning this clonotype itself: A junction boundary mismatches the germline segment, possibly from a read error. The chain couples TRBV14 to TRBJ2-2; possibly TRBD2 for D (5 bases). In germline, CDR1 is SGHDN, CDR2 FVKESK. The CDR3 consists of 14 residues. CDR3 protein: CASTRGGDTGELFF. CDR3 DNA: TGTGCCAGCACCCGAGGTGGGGATACCGGGGAGTTGTTTTTT.

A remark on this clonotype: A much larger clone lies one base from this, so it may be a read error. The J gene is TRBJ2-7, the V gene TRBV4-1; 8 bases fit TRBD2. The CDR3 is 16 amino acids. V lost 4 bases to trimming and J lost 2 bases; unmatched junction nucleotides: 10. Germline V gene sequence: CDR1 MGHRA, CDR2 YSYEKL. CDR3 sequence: CASSLQPRGGTYEQYF. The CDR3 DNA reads TGCGCCAGCAGCCTTCAGCCACGGGGGGGGACCTACGAGCAGTACTTC.

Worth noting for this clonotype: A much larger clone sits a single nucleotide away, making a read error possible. The CDR3 is CVSSPGQGAETQYF. The CDR3 coding sequence is TGTGTCAGCAGCCCGGGACAGGGGGCAGAGACCCAGTACTTC. The rearrangement uses TRBV11-2 and TRBJ2-5, with 12 nucleotides matching TRBD1. CDR1 is SGHAT, CDR2 FQNNGV, per germline. This CDR3 contains 14 residues. The full variable domain, completed using reference TRBV11-2 and TRBJ2-5, is EAGVAQSPRYKIIEKRQSVAFWCNPISGHATLYWYQQILGQGPKLLIQFQNNGVVDDSQLPKDRFSAERLKGVDSTLKIQPAKLEDSAVYLCVSSPGQGAETQYFGPGTRLLVL.

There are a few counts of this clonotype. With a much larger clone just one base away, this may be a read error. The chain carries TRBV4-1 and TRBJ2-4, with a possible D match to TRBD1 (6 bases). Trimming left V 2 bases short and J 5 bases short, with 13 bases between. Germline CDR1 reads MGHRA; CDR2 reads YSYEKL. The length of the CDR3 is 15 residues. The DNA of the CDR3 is TGCGCCAGCAGCCAACGGGACAAGGGGGAAAACATTCAGTACTTC. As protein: CASSQRDKGENIQYF.

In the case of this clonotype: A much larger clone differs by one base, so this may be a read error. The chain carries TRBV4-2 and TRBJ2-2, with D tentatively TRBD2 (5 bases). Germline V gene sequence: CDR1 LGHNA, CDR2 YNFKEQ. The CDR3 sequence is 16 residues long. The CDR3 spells CTSSQERGMNTGELFF. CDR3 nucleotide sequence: TGTACCAGCAGCCAAGAGAGAGGGATGAACACCGGGGAGCTGTTTTTT.

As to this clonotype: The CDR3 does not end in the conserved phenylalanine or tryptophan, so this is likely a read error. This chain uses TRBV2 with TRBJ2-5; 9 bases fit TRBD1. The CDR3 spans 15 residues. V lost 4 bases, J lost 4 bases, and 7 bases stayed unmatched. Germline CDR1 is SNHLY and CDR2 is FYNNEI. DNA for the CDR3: TGTGCCAGCAGTGGAGGACAGGGGTTGGGAGAGACCCAGTACCTC. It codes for CASSGGQGLGETQYL.

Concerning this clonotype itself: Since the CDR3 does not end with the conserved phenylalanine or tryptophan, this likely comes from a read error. As DNA, the CDR3 is TGTGCCAGCAGTCCTCCCACAAGCTATGGCTACACCTTG. Amino acid sequence: CASSPPTSYGYTL. The V and J genes are TRBV25-1 and TRBJ1-2; D gene uncertain. This CDR3 comprises 13 residues. CDR1 is MGHDK and CDR2 is SYGVNS in the germline V gene. Trimming removed 5 bases from V and 4 bases from J, with 11 bases in between.

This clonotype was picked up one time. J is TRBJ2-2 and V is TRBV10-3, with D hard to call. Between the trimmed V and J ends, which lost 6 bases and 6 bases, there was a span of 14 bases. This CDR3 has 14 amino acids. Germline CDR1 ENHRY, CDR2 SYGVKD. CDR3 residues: CAISLSSPSGELFF. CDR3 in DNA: TGTGCCATCAGCCTATCTTCCCCGTCCGGGGAGCTGTTTTTT.

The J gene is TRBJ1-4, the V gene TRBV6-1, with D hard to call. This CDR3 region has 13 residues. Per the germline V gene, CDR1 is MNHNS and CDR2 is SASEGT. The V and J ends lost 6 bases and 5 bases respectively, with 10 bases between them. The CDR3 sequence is CASRFGTNEKLFF. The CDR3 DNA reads TGTGCCAGCAGATTTGGAACCAATGAAAAACTGTTTTTT.

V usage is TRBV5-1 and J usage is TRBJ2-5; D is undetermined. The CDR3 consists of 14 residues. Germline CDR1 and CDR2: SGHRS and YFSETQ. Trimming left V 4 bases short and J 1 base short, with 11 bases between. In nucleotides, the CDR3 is TGCGCCAGCAGCCCACGGGTAGTCCAAGAGACCCAGTACTTC. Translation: CASSPRVVQETQYF.

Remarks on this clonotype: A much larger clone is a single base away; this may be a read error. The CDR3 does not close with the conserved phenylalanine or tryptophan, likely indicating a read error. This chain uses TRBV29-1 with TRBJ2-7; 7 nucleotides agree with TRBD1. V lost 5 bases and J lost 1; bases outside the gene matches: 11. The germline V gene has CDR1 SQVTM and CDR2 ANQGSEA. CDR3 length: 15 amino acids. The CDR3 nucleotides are TGCAGCGTTAGGGACCGGGACAGTGGATCCTACGAGCAGTACATC. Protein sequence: CSVRDRDSGSYEQYI.

In DNA form, the CDR3 reads TGTGCCATCGGTCGTGGGACAGTTAACTACGAGCAGTACTTC. Residues: CAIGRGTVNYEQYF. The chain combines TRBV10-3 with TRBJ2-7; 7 bases line up with TRBD1. In germline, CDR1 is ENHRY, CDR2 SYGVKD. With V trimmed by 8 bases and J by 3 bases, 10 bases remained unmatched. The CDR3 length is 14 residues.

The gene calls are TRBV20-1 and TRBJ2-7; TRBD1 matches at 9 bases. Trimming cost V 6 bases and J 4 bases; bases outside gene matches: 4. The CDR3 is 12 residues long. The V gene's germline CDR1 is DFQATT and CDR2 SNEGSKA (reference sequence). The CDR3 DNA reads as TGCAGTGCCCAGGGGACAGGGTACGAGCAGTACTTC. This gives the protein CSAQGTGYEQYF.